A single sample gave rise to the 18 T cell receptor beta chains below, sequenced in a study of shared clonotypes between healthy human individuals. Here immunoSEQ multiplex PCR was the method, and the copy in TCRdb shows in-frame clones only, minus some. Among more than 450,000 clones listed, approximately 79% were seen once. The sample comprised PBMCs. The receptors come from a middle-aged woman in good health. Some clones in this sample may be carry-over from other donors' samples.

This clone was counted only a few times. The chain uses TRBV30 and TRBJ2-1; TRBD2 might be the D (5 bases). This CDR3 region has 13 residues. CDR1 and CDR2 from the germline V gene are GTSNPN and SVGIG (reference sequence). Deletions cut 6 bases from V and 5 bases from J, with 14 bases between. CDR3 region: CACNPTSHNEQFF. The DNA of the CDR3 is TGTGCCTGCAACCCAACTAGTCACAATGAGCAGTTCTTC.

This chain uses TRBV4-3 with TRBJ2-3, with D uncertain. The V end lost 6 bases, the J end lost 0 bases, and 13 bases lay between the germline ends. The CDR3 consists of 15 residues. Germline loops: CDR1 LGHNA, CDR2 YSLEER. DNA for the CDR3: TGCGCCAGCAGTCGTAGGGCGGAAAGCACAGATACGCAGTATTTT. Translated: CASSRRAESTDTQYF.

On this clone: At one of its ends the junction is not consistent with the germline gene, which may arise from a read error. The CDR3 DNA is TGTGCCAGCAGCGCACCCGGGCTACTAGCGGGAGTCTTC. This translates into CASSAPGLLAGVF. The chain combines TRBV28 with TRBJ2-1; 11 nucleotides match TRBD2. The CDR3 has 13 amino acids. Germline loops: CDR1 MDHEN, CDR2 SYDVKM.

This chain uses TRBV5-4 with TRBJ1-4; 11 positions agree with TRBD1. Germline CDR1 reads SGHNT; CDR2 reads YYREEE (reference sequence). The CDR3 contains 15 residues. The junction had 4 bases not matched to a gene; V was cut back by 4 bases and J by 5 bases. Here the CDR3 reads CASSGGQGVNEKLFF. Written as DNA, the CDR3 is TGTGCCAGCAGCGGGGGACAGGGGGTCAATGAAAAACTGTTTTTT.

This clone was detected once. The V call is TRBV5-1, the J call TRBJ1-3; a weak D match, TRBD1 (6 bases). CDR1 is SGHRS, CDR2 YFSETQ, per germline. The CDR3 spans 16 residues. Trimming took 7 bases from V and 2 from J, leaving 19 bases between them. CDR3 in amino acids: CASARTVPSAGNTIYF. The CDR3, as DNA: TGCGCCAGCGCAAGGACAGTCCCGTCCGCTGGAAACACCATATATTTT.

The chain couples TRBV11-1 to TRBJ1-2; perhaps TRBD1 as D (5 bases). Germline lookup yields CDR1 SGHAT and CDR2 FQDESV (reference sequence). Trimming removed 5 bases from V and 4 bases from J, with 11 bases in between. The length of the CDR3 is 13 residues. The CDR3 sequence: CASSDDRTYGYTF. The CDR3 nucleotides read TGTGCCAGCAGCGATGACAGAACCTATGGCTACACCTTC.

This rearrangement joins TRBV10-1 to TRBJ2-3; D unresolved. Germline loops: CDR1 WNHNN, CDR2 SYGVQD (reference sequence). This CDR3 is built from 11 residues. The V end lost 4 bases, the J end lost 6 bases, and 5 bases lay between the germline ends. In nucleotides, the CDR3 is TGCGCCAGCAGTGTTGGGGATACGCAGTATTTT. It encodes CASSVGDTQYF.

The chain has TRBV10-3 and TRBJ2-3, with 11 positions matching TRBD2. V was pared by 2 bases and J by 1 base, with 5 bases of the junction left unmatched. Germline CDR1 reads ENHRY; CDR2 reads SYGVKD. The CDR3 consists of 17 residues. The DNA of the CDR3 is TGTGCCATCAGTGAGGAACTAGCGGGGGATGGCACAGATACGCAGTATTTT. Protein: CAISEELAGDGTDTQYF.

CDR3 bases: TGTGCCAGCAGTAACAACATGGGAGGGGGCGTTGGCTACACCTTC. This translates into CASSNNMGGGVGYTF. The chain combines TRBV6-5 with TRBJ1-2, with 7 bases fitting TRBD1. V trimming: 5 bases; J trimming: 7 bases; junction bases outside the gene matches: 13. Germline V gene lookup returns CDR1 MNHEY and CDR2 SVGAGI. The CDR3 spans 15 residues.

V gene TRBV7-2 combines with J gene TRBJ2-7; D possibly corresponds to TRBD2 (5 bases). The CDR3 totals 14 residues. V was shortened by 5 bases and J by 1 base, with 12 bases between the two germline ends. Per the germline V gene, CDR1 is SGHTA and CDR2 is FQGNSA. The CDR3 coding sequence is TGTGCCAGCAGCCCTTGGGAGCGGTCCTACGAGCAGTACTTC. Protein: CASSPWERSYEQYF.

The chain links TRBV11-2 to TRBJ2-6, with 11 bases lining up with TRBD2. CDR3 length: 19 residues. The J segment lost 1 base and the V segment lost 4 bases, leaving 9 bases of the junction unmatched. Germline CDR1 reads SGHAT; CDR2 reads FQNNGV. DNA of the CDR3: TGTGCCAGCAGCTATAGCGGGAGGGCCTTTTGGTCTGGGGCCAACGTCCTGACTTTC. The encoded protein is CASSYSGRAFWSGANVLTF.

The chain joins TRBV5-5 to TRBJ2-3; D remains ambiguous. Germline-derived CDR1 and CDR2 are SGHKS and YYEKEE (reference sequence). The V end was cut by 1 base, the J end by 2 bases, with 2 bases between. This CDR3 contains 12 residues. The DNA of the CDR3 is TGTGCCAGCAGCTTGACCACAGATACGCAGTATTTT. This gives the protein CASSLTTDTQYF. Combining the CDR3 with reference TRBV5-5 and TRBJ2-3 gives the whole variable domain DAGVTQSPTHLIKTRGQQVTLRCSPISGHKSVSWYQQVLGQGPQFIFQYYEKEERGRGNFPDRFSARQFPNYSSELNVNALLLGDSALYLCASSLTTDTQYFGPGTRLTVL.

This clone was counted a few times. The V call is TRBV6-1, the J call TRBJ2-5; the D is unclear. Trimming stripped 7 bases from V and 5 bases from J, with 14 bases between. CDR1 and CDR2 from the germline V gene are MNHNS and SASEGT. CDR3 length equals 13 residues. The CDR3 loop reads CASIRAFSETQYF. CDR3 nucleotide sequence: TGTGCCAGCATTCGGGCATTTTCCGAGACCCAGTACTTC.

The chain employs TRBV6-5 and TRBJ2-5; D remains ambiguous. V was clipped by 0 bases and J by 5 bases, with 7 bases between them. The CDR3 sequence is 13 residues long. Germline lookup yields CDR1 MNHEY and CDR2 SVGAGI. In DNA form, the CDR3 reads TGTGCCAGCAGTTACTCGCTTCGCGAGACCCAGTACTTC. It yields the protein CASSYSLRETQYF.

This clone was detected once. The chain combines TRBV5-6 with TRBJ1-1, with D perhaps TRBD1 (5 bases). The CDR3 runs to 13 residues. V was cut by 3 bases and J by 4 bases, with 10 bases left in between. Germline V gene data show CDR1 as SGHDT and CDR2 as YYEEEE. CDR3 protein: CASSWGSGTEAFF. Here the CDR3 DNA reads TGTGCCAGCAGCTGGGGGAGTGGCACTGAAGCTTTCTTT.

With respect to this clone: Sequence at one end of the junction differs from germline and may be a read error. The chain combines TRBV7-7 with TRBJ2-7, with TRBD1 matching over 9 bases. The CDR3 is made up of 17 amino acids. CDR1 SSHAT and CDR2 FNYEAQ come from the germline V gene (reference sequence). For the CDR3, the DNA is TGTGCTAGCAGCTTAGCATACCCGGGACAGGGACCCTACGAGCAGTACTTC. As protein: CASSLAYPGQGPYEQYF.

In this sample, this clone turned up once. V usage is TRBV5-8 and J usage is TRBJ2-2, with D unclear. The CDR3 is made up of 14 amino acids. The germline CDR1 and CDR2 sequences are SGHTS and YDEGEE. The ends were cut back, 5 bases at V and 1 base at J, with 9 bases in the middle. The CDR3 loop is CASRYSGNTGELFF. As DNA, the CDR3 is TGTGCCAGCAGATATTCCGGGAACACCGGGGAGCTGTTTTTT.

CDR3 sequence (DNA): TGTGCCTGGAGTAGGACAAGGGAGGGTGGCTACACCTTC. As protein: CAWSRTREGGYTF. The chain couples TRBV30 to TRBJ1-2; the D gene is possibly TRBD1 (5 bases). With 2 bases removed from V and 7 bases from J, the gap between germline ends came to 14 bases. The CDR3 is made up of 13 amino acids. From germline, CDR1 is GTSNPN and CDR2 SVGIG (reference sequence). Looking up the rest from reference TRBV30 and TRBJ1-2 gives the full variable domain: SQTIHQWPATLVQPVGSPLSLECTVEGTSNPNLYWYRQAAGRGLQLLFYSVGIGQISSEVPQNLSASRPQDRQFILSSKKLLLSDSGFYLCAWSRTREGGYTFGSGTRLTVV.